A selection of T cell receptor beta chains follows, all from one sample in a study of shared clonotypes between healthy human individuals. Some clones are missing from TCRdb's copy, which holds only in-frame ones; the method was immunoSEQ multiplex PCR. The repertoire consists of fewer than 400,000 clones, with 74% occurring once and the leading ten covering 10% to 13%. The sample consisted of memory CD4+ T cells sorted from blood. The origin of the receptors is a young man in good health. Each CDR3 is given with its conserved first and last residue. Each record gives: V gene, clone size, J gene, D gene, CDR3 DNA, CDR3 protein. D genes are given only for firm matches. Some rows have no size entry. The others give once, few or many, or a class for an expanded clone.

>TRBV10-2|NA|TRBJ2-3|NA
TGCGCCAGCAGTGCTGGCCGCACAGATACGCAGTATTTT
CASSAGRTDTQYF
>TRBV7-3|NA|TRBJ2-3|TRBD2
TGTGCCAGCAGCTTAAACCCAGCGGGGGCAGATACGCAGTATTTT
CASSLNPAGADTQYF
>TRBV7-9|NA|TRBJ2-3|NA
TGTGCCAGCAGCTTTCCAACAGATACGCAGTATTTT
CASSFPTDTQYF
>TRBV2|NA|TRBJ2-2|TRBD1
TGTGCCAGCAGCGGGACAGGGGGCCCGGATAAGTATACCGGGGAGCTGTTTTTT
CASSGTGGPDKYTGELFF
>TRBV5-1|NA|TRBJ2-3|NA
TGCGCCAGCAGCTTGGGGAACGTTCCGACGCAGTATTTT
CASSLGNVPTQYF
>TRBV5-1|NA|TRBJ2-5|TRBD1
TGCGCCAGCTCCGGGACAGGGACTGGAGAGACCCAGTACTTC
CASSGTGTGETQYF
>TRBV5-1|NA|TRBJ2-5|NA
TGCGCCAGCAGCGTACAGGTGAACCAAGAGACCCAGTACTTC
CASSVQVNQETQYF
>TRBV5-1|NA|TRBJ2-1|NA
TGCGCCAGCAGCGGGGGCCGACCCGGCAGCTCCTACAATGAGCAGTTCTTC
CASSGGRPGSSYNEQFF
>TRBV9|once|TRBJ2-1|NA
TGTGCCAGCAGCGTAGGAGGGGGCGCGGGGAGTGAGCAGTTCTTC
CASSVGGGAGSEQFF
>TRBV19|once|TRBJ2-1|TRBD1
TGTGCCAGTAGTATAGATGACAGGGGGAGGAATGAGCAGTTCTTC
CASSIDDRGRNEQFF
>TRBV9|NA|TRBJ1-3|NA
TGTGCCAGCAGCGATGCCCCTGGAAACACCATATATTTT
CASSDAPGNTIYF
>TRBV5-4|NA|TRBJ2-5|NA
TGTGCCAGCAGCTCACAGAGTACCCAGTACTTC
CASSSQSTQYF
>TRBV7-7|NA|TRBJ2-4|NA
TGTGCTAGCAGCTTTCGGACAGCCAAAAACATTCAGTACTTC
CASSFRTAKNIQYF
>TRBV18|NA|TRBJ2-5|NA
TGTGCCAGCTCACCGCAAGAGACCCAGTACTTC
CASSPQETQYF
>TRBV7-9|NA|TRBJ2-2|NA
TGTGCCAGCAGCTTTGCGGGGACCGGGGAGCTGTTTTTT
CASSFAGTGELFF
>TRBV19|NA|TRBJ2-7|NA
TGTGCCAGTAGTTCCATAATGAGCAGGCCCAACGAGCAGTACTTC
CASSSIMSRPNEQYF
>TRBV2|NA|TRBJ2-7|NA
TGTGCCAGCAGGCCCGGGACGGACTACGAGCAGTACTTC
CASRPGTDYEQYF
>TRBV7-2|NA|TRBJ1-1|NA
TGTGCCAGCATCCACGGGGGGGTTCTGAACACTGAAGCTTTCTTT
CASIHGGVLNTEAFF
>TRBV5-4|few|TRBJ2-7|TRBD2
TGTGCCAGCAGCTCCTCTAGCGGGAGCTACTACGAGCAGTACTTC
CASSSSSGSYYEQYF
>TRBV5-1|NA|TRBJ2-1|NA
TGCGCCAGCAGCGGCGACCAGGGTTACAATGAGCAGTTCTTC
CASSGDQGYNEQFF
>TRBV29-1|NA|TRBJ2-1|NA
TGCAGCGGCGGGCTAACCTACAATGAGCAGTTCTTC
CSGGLTYNEQFF
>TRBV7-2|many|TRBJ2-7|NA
TGTGCCAGCAGCCACTCCCAGGCGGGCTCCTACGAGCAGTACTTC
CASSHSQAGSYEQYF
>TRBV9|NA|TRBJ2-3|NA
TGTGCCAGCAGCGTAGTTGGGGGAGCCCCCGATTTT
CASSVVGGAPDF
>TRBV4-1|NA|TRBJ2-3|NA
TGCGCCAGCAGCCAGGGACGACTAGACAGCACAGATACGCAGTATTTT
CASSQGRLDSTDTQYF
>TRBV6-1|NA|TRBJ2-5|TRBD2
TGTGCCAGCAGTGAACTAGCGGGAGGCCAAGAGACCCAGTACTTC
CASSELAGGQETQYF
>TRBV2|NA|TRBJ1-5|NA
TGTGCCAGCAGACCGACAGGATATTATCAGCCCCAGCATTTT
CASRPTGYYQPQHF
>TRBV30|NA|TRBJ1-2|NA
TGTGCCTGGAGTCTAAATATAGGACAGATCTATGGCTACACCTTC
CAWSLNIGQIYGYTF
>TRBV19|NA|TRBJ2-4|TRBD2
TGTGCCAGTAGTATTGGTTGGCTAGCGGTAGCCAAAAACATTCAGTACTTC
CASSIGWLAVAKNIQYF
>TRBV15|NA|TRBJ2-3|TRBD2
TGTGCCACCAGCAGAGATAGCGGGGTGCCAGATACGCAGTATTTT
CATSRDSGVPDTQYF
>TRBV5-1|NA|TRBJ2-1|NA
TGCGCCAGCAGCTTGAGCGTGGGGGGCGTAAATGAGCAGTTCTTC
CASSLSVGGVNEQFF
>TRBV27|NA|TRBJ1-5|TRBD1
TGTGCCAGCAGTTCGCTGACAGGGGTCAATCAGCCCCAGCATTTT
CASSSLTGVNQPQHF
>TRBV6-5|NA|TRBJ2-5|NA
TGTGCCAGCAGTTACTCGACCAAAGAGACCCAGTACTTC
CASSYSTKETQYF
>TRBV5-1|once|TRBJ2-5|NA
TGCGCCAGCACCGAACAGGGCGGCGAGACCCAGTACTTC
CASTEQGGETQYF